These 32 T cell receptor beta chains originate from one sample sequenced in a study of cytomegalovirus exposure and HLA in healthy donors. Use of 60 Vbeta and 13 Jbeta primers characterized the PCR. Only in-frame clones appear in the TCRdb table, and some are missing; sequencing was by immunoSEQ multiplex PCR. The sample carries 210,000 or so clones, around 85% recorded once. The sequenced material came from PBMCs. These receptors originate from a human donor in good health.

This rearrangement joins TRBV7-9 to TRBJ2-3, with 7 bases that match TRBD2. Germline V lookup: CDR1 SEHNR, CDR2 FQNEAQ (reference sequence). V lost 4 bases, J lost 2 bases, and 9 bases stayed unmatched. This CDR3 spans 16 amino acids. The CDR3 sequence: CASSWTTSALTDTQYF. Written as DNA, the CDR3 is TGTGCCAGCAGCTGGACAACTAGCGCCCTCACAGATACGCAGTATTTT.

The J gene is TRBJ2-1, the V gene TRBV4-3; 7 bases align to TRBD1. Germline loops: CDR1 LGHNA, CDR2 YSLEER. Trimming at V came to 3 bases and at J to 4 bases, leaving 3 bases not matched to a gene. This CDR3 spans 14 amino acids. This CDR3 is CASSQGQPYNEQFF. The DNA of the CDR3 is TGCGCCAGCAGCCAGGGACAGCCGTACAATGAGCAGTTCTTC.

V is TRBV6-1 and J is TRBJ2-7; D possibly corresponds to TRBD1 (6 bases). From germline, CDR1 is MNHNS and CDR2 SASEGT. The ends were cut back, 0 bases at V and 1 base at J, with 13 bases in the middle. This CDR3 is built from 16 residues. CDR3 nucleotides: TGTGCCAGCAGTGAAGCGGCACAGGGATTATCCTACGAGCAGTACTTC. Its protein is CASSEAAQGLSYEQYF.

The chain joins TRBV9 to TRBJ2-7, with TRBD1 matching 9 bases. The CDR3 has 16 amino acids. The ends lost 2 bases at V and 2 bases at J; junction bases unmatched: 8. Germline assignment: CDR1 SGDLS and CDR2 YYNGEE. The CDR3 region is CASSVGPGQGPYEQYF. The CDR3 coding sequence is TGTGCCAGCAGCGTCGGACCGGGACAGGGCCCCTACGAGCAGTACTTC.

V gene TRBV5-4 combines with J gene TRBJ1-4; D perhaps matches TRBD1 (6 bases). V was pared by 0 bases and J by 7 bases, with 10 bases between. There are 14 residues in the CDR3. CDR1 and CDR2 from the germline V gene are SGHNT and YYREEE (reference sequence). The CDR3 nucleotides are TGTGCCAGCAGCTTGGGGGACACAGTTGAAAAACTGTTTTTT. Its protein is CASSLGDTVEKLFF.

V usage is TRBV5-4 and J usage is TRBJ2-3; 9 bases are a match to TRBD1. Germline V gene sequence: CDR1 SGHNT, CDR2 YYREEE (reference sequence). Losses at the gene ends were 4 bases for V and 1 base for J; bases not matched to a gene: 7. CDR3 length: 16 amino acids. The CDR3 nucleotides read TGTGCCAGCAGCGGTCCCCGGGACAGGGGCACAGATACGCAGTATTTT. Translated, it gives CASSGPRDRGTDTQYF.

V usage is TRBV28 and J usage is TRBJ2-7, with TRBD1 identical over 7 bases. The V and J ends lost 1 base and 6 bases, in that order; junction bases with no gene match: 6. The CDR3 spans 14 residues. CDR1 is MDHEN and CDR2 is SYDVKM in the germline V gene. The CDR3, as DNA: TGTGCCAGCAGTTTATCGACAGGGACAACCGAGCAGTACTTC. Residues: CASSLSTGTTEQYF. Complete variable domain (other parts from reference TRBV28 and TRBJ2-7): DVKVTQSSRYLVKRTGEKVFLECVQDMDHENMFWYRQDPGLGLRLIYFSYDVKMKEKGDIPEGYSVSREKKERFSLILESASTNQTSMYLCASSLSTGTTEQYFGPGTRLTVT.

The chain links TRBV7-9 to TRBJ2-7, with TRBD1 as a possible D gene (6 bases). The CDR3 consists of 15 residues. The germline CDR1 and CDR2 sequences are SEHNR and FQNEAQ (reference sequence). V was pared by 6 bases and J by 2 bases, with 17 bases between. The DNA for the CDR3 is TGTGCCAGCAGAACTCCTGACAGGCAGACCTACGAGCAGTACTTC. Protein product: CASRTPDRQTYEQYF.

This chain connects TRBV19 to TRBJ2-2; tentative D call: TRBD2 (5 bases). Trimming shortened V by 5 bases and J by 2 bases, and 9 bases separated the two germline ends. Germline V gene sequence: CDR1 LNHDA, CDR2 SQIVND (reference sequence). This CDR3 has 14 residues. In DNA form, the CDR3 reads TGTGCCAGTAGTCAGGACTCAAACACCGGGGAGCTGTTTTTT. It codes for CASSQDSNTGELFF.

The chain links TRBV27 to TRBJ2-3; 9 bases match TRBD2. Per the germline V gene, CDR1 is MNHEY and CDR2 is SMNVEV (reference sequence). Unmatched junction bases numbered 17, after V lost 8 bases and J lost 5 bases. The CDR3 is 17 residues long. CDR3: CASGRPPRSGRLDTQYF. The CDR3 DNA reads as TGTGCCAGCGGCCGCCCACCTCGTAGCGGGAGATTAGATACGCAGTATTTT.

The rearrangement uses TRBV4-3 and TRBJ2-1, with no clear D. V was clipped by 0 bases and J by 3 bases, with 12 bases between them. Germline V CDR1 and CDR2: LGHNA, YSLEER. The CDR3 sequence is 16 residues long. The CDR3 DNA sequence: TGCGCCAGCAGCCAAGATTCCACGGCTAGCTACAATGAGCAGTTCTTC. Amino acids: CASSQDSTASYNEQFF.

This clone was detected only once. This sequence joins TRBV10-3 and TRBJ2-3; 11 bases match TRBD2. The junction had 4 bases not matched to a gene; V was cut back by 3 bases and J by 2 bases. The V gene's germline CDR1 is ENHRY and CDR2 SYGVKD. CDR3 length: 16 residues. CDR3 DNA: TGTGCCATCAGTGAAGCTAGCGGGAGGCTCACAGATACGCAGTATTTT. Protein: CAISEASGRLTDTQYF.

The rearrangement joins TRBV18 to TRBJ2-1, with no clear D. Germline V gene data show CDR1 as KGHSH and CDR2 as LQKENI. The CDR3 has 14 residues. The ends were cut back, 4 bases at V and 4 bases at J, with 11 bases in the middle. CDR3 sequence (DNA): TGTGCCAGCTCACGGTCTACAGCTTACAATGAGCAGTTCTTC. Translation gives CASSRSTAYNEQFF. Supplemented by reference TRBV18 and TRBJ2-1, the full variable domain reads NAGVMQNPRHLVRRRGQEARLRCSPMKGHSHVYWYRQLPEEGLKFMVYLQKENIIDESGMPKERFSAEFPKEGPSILRIQQVVRGDSAAYFCASSRSTAYNEQFFGPGTRLTVL.

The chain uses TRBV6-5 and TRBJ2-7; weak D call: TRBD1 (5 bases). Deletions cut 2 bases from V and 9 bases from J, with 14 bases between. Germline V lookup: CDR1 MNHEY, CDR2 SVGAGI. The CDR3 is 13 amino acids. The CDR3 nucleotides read TGTGCCAGCAGTTACGGGGCAGGGATCGGGCAGTACTTC. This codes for CASSYGAGIGQYF.

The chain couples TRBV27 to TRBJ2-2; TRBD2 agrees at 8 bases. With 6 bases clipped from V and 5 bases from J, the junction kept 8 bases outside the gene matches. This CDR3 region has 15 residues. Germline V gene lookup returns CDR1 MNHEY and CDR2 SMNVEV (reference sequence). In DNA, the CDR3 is TGTGCCAGCAGCTCTGGGACTAGTTGGACCGGGGAGCTGTTTTTT. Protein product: CASSSGTSWTGELFF.

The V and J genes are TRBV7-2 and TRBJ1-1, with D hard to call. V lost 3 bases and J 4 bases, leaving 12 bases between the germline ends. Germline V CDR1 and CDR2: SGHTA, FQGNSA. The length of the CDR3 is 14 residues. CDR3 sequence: CASSLRNPPTEAFF. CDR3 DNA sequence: TGTGCCAGCAGCTTGAGGAATCCTCCCACTGAAGCTTTCTTT.

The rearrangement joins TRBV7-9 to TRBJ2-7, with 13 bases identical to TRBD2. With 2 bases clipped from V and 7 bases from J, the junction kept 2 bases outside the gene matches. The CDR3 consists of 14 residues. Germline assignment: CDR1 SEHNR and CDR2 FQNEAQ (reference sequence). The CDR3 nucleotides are TGTGCCAGCAGCTTAAGACTAGCGGGAGGTGAGCAGTACTTC. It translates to CASSLRLAGGEQYF.

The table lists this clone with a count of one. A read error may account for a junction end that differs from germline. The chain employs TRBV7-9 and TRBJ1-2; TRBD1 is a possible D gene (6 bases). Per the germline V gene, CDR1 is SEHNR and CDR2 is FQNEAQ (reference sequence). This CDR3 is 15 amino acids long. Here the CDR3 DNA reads TGTTCCAGCAGCTTAGGCGGGGGCCGAGACTATGGCTACACCTTC. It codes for CSSSLGGGRDYGYTF.

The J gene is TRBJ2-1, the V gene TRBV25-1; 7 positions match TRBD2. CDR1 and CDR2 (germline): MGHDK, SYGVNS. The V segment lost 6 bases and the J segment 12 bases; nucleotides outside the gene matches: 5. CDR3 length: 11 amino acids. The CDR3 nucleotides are TGTGCCAGCAGCCCGGGGGAGGGGCAGTTCTTC. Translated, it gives CASSPGEGQFF.

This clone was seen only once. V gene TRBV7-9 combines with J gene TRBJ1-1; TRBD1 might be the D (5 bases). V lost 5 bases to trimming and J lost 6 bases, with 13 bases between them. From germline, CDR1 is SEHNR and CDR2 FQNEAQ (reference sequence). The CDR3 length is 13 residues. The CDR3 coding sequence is TGTGCCAGCAGCCCTAGGGTGACAGCTGAAGCTTTCTTT. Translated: CASSPRVTAEAFF.

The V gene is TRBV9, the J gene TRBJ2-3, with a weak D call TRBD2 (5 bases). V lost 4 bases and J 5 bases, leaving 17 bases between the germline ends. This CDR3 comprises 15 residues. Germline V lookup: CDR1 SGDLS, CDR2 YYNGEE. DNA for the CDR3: TGTGCCAGCAGCTTATCCCTTACGGGAATAGATACGCAGTATTTT. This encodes CASSLSLTGIDTQYF.

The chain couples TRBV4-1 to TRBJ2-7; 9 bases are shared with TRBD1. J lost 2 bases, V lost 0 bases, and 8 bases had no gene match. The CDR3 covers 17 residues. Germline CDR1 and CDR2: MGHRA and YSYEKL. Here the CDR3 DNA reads TGCGCCAGCAGCCAAGATCCTGGAGGGACAGGGACCTACGAGCAGTACTTC. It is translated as CASSQDPGGTGTYEQYF.

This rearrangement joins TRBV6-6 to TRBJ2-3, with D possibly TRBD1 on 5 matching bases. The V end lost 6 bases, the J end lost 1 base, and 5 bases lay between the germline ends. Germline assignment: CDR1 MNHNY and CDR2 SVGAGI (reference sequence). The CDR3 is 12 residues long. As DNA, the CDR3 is TGTGCCAGCAGACAGGGCACAGATACGCAGTATTTT. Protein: CASRQGTDTQYF.

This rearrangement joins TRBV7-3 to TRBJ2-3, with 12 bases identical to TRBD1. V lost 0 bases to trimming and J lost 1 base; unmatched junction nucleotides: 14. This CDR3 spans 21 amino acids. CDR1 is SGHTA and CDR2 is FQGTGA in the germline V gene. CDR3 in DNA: TGTGCCAGCAGCTTAACGGCGGGACAGGGGGCGGCTAGCGGCCGCACAGATACGCAGTATTTT. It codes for CASSLTAGQGAASGRTDTQYF.

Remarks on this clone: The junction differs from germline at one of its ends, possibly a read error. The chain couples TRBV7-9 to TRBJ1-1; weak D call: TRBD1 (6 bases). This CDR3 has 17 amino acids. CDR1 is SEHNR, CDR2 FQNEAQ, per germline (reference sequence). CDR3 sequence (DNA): TGTTCCAGCAGCTTAGCCGGGGGGGCGCGGGTTTTCACTGAAGCTTTCTTT. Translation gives CSSSLAGGARVFTEAFF.

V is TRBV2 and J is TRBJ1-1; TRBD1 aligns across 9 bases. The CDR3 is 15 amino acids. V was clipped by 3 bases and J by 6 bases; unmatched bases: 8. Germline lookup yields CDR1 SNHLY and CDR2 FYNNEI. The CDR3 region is CASSEAGQGRAEAFF. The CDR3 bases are TGTGCCAGCAGTGAGGCTGGACAGGGGAGGGCTGAAGCTTTCTTT.

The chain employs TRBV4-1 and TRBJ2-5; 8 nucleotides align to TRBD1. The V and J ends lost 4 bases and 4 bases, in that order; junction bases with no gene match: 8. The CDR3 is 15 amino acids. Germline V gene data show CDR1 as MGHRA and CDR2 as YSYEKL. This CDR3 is CASSPPGQGGETQYF. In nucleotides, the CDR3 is TGCGCCAGCAGCCCTCCCGGACAGGGTGGAGAGACCCAGTACTTC.

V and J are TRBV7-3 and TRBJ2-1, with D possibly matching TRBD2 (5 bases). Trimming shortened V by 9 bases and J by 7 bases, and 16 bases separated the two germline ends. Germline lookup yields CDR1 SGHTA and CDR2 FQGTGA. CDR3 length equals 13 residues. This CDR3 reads CASTSERLNEQFF. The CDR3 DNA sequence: TGTGCCAGTACCTCTGAGCGGCTGAATGAGCAGTTCTTC.

The CDR3 reads CASQPAGGTYEQYF. The CDR3 region has the DNA TGTGCCAGCCAACCCGCGGGGGGTACCTACGAGCAGTACTTC. The chain joins TRBV19 to TRBJ2-7, with TRBD2 matching over 8 bases. Germline loops: CDR1 LNHDA, CDR2 SQIVND (reference sequence). V lost 9 bases, J lost 2 bases, and 9 bases stayed unmatched. This CDR3 is 14 amino acids long. The full variable domain, rest sourced from reference TRBV19 and TRBJ2-7, is DGGITQSPKYLFRKEGQNVTLSCEQNLNHDAMYWYRQDPGQGLRLIYYSQIVNDFQKGDIAEGYSVSREKKESFPLTVTSAQKNPTAFYLCASQPAGGTYEQYFGPGTRLTVT.

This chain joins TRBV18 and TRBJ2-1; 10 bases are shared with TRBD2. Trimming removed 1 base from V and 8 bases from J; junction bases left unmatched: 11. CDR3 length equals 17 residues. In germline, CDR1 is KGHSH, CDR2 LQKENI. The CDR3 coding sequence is TGTGCCAGCTCACCACTGCTAGCGGGAGCTGGAGTGGATGAGCAGTTCTTC. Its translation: CASSPLLAGAGVDEQFF.

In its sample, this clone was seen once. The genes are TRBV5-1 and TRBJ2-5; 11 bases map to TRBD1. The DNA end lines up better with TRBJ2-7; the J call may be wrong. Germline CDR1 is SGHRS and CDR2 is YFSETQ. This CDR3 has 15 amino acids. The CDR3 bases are TGCGCCAGCAGCGACACCGGGACAGGGGGCTACGAGCAGTACTTC. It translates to CASSDTGTGGYEQYF.

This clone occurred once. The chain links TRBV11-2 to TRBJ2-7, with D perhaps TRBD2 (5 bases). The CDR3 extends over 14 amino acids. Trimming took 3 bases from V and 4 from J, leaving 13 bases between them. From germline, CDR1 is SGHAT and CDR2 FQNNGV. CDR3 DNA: TGTGCCAGCAGCTTTTTGGAGCGAGGGTACGAGCAGTACTTC. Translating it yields CASSFLERGYEQYF.